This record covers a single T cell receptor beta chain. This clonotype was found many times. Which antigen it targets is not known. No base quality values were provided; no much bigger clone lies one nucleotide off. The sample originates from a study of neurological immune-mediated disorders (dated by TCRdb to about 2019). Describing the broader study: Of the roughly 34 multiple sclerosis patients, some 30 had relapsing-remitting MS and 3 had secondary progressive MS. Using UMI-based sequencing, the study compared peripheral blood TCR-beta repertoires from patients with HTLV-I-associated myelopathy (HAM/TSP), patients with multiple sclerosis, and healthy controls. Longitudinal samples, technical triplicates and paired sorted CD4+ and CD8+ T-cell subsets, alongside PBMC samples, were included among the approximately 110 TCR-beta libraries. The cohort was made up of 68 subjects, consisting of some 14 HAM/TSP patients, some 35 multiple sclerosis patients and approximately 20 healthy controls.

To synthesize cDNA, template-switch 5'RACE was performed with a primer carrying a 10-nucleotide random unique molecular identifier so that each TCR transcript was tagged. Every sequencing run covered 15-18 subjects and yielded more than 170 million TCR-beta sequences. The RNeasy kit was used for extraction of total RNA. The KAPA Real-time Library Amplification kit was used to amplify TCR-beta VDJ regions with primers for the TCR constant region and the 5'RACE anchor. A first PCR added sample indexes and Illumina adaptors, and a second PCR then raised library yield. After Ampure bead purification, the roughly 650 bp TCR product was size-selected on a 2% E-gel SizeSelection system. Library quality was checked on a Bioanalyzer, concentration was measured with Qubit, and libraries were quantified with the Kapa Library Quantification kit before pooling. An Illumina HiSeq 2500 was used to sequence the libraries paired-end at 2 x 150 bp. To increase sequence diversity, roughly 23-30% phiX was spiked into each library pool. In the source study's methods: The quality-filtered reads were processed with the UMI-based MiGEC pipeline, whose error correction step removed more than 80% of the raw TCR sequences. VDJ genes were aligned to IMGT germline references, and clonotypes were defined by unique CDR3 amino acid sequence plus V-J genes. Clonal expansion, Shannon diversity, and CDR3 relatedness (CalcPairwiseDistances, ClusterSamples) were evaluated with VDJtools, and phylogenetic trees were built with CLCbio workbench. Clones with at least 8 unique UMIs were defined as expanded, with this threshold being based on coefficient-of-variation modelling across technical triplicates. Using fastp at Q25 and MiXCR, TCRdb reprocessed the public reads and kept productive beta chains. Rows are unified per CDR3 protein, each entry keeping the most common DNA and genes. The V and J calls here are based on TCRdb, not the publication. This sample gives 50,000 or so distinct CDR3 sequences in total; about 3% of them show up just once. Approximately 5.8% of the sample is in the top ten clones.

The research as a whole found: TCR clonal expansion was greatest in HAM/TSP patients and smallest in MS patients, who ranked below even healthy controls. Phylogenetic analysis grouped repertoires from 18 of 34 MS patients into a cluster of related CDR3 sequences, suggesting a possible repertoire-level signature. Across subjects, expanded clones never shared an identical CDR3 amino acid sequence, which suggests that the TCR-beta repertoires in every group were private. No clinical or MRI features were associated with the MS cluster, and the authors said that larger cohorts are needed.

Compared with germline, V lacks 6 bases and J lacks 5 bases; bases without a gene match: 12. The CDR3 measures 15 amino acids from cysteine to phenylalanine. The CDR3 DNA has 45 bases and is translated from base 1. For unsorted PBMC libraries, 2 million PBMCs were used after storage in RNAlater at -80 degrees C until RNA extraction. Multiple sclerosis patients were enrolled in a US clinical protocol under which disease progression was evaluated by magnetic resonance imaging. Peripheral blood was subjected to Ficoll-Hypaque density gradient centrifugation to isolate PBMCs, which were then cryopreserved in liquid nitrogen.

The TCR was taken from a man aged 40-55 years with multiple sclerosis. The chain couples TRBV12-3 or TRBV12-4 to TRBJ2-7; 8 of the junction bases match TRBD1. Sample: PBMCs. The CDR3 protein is CASSTSGTGSNEQYF. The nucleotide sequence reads TGTGCCAGCAGCACCTCCGGGACAGGATCAAACGAGCAGTACTTC.